These 30 T cell receptor beta chains were all obtained from the same sample, sequenced in a study of cytomegalovirus exposure and HLA in healthy donors (dated by TCRdb to 2016 to 2017). The library came from the immunoSEQ multiplex PCR assay. The multiplex PCR relied on a mix of 60 forward primers for TCR Vbeta segments and 13 reverse primers for TCR Jbeta segments. Entries here come from immuneACCESS through TCRdb and include only in-frame sequences with V and J called. Some clones fail to appear in such tables; in the studies checked, an unresolved V gene covers under half of the shortfall, and the cause of the remainder is unknown. Recorded for this sample are 150,000 to 200,000 clones; almost 80% of them occurred a single time. 5% to 7% of the sample lies in the top ten. The sample was PBMCs. These receptors were obtained from a man between 40 and 49 years old in good health and CMV-seropositive.

V is TRBV28 and J is TRBJ2-3; 8 nucleotides align to TRBD1. Germline V gene data show CDR1 as MDHEN and CDR2 as SYDVKM. This CDR3 comprises 15 residues. Trimming at V came to 7 bases and at J to 4 bases, leaving 10 bases not matched to a gene. CDR3 sequence (DNA): TGTGCCAGCATTTCAGGGGGCAGTGAGGCAGATACGCAGTATTTT. Its translation: CASISGGSEADTQYF.

This clone was recorded once. V gene TRBV7-3 combines with J gene TRBJ2-5; 7 positions agree with TRBD2. CDR1 is SGHTA and CDR2 is FQGTGA in the germline V gene. The CDR3 has 16 residues. The J segment lost 1 base and the V segment lost 2 bases, leaving 7 bases of the junction unmatched. The CDR3 DNA reads TGTGCCAGCAGCTTACTGGGGGGGGATTTCCAAGAGACCCAGTACTTC. Protein: CASSLLGGDFQETQYF.

This sequence joins TRBV15 and TRBJ2-1, with D hard to call. The V end lost 0 bases, the J end lost 9 bases, and 12 bases lay between the germline ends. Looked up from germline, CDR1 is LNHNV and CDR2 is YYDKDF (reference sequence). The CDR3 runs to 14 residues. CDR3 coding DNA: TGTGCCACCAGCAGAGATCAGAGCGAGAGTGAGCAGTTCTTC. This encodes CATSRDQSESEQFF.

The chain recombines TRBV5-1 with TRBJ2-2; the match to TRBD2 covers 7 bases. The germline V gene encodes CDR1 SGHRS and CDR2 YFSETQ. Germline trimming cut 0 bases from V and 3 bases from J; bases unmatched to any gene: 8. This CDR3 has 17 residues. The CDR3 region is CASSLASGTTYTGELFF. The CDR3 nucleotides are TGCGCCAGCAGCTTGGCCTCGGGGACTACCTACACCGGGGAGCTGTTTTTT.

This chain links TRBV5-1 with TRBJ2-2; TRBD2 matches 14 bases. Germline V gene lookup returns CDR1 SGHRS and CDR2 YFSETQ. J lost 6 bases, V lost 4 bases, and 5 bases had no gene match. The CDR3 loop spans 16 amino acids. The CDR3: CASSAGLAGAAGELFF. The CDR3 DNA reads TGCGCCAGCAGCGCGGGACTAGCGGGAGCTGCCGGGGAGCTGTTTTTT.

The V and J genes are TRBV5-1 and TRBJ1-1, with D hard to call. The V gene lost 4 bases and the J gene lost 5 bases, with 12 bases spanning the gap. The CDR3 extends over 13 amino acids. In germline, CDR1 is SGHRS, CDR2 YFSETQ. This CDR3 is CASSATARTEAFF. In nucleotides, the CDR3 is TGCGCCAGCAGCGCCACCGCGAGGACTGAAGCTTTCTTT.

This clone was detected only a few times. The V and J genes are TRBV6-6 and TRBJ1-1; D uncertain. Trimming shortened V by 2 bases and J by 6 bases, and 4 bases separated the two germline ends. The CDR3 is 11 amino acids. Germline lookup yields CDR1 MNHNY and CDR2 SVGAGI (reference sequence). The CDR3 loop is CASSYAAEAFF. The CDR3 DNA reads TGTGCCAGCAGTTACGCGGCTGAAGCTTTCTTT.

The genes are TRBV10-3 and TRBJ2-1; 10 bases line up with TRBD2. This CDR3 region has 14 residues. After removal of 6 bases from V and 7 bases from J, the junction contained 6 bases not matched to a gene. CDR1 and CDR2 from the germline V gene are ENHRY and SYGVKD. The CDR3 reads CAIREAGGSNEQFF. CDR3 DNA: TGTGCCATCAGGGAAGCGGGAGGGTCAAATGAGCAGTTCTTC.

This chain connects TRBV6-4 to TRBJ2-1, with 11 bases lining up with TRBD2. The CDR3 is 20 amino acids. Germline-derived CDR1 and CDR2 are MRHNA and SNTAGT. Trimming removed 3 bases from V and 4 bases from J; junction bases left unmatched: 17. The CDR3 bases are TGTGCCAGCAGTGAATCCGGGACTAGCGGTACTCCCCTTAAATACAATGAGCAGTTCTTC. Protein product: CASSESGTSGTPLKYNEQFF.

The rearrangement joins TRBV7-9 to TRBJ2-2; the D gene is possibly TRBD2 (5 bases). Germline CDR1 is SEHNR and CDR2 is FQNEAQ (reference sequence). Deletions cut 7 bases from V and 0 bases from J, with 9 bases between. The CDR3 contains 14 residues. CDR3 protein: CASTEDSNTGELFF. In DNA form, the CDR3 reads TGTGCCAGCACCGAGGACTCGAACACCGGGGAGCTGTTTTTT.

The V and J genes are TRBV2 and TRBJ2-5, with D tentatively TRBD1 (5 bases). The germline V gene has CDR1 SNHLY and CDR2 FYNNEI. The CDR3 spans 14 residues. Trimming shortened V by 7 bases and J by 2 bases, and 14 bases separated the two germline ends. The CDR3 loop is CASKAKTVQETQYF. The CDR3 DNA is TGTGCCAGCAAGGCTAAGACAGTTCAAGAGACCCAGTACTTC.

The chain is built from TRBV5-4 and TRBJ1-2; 8 nucleotides match TRBD1. Looked up from germline, CDR1 is SGHNT and CDR2 is YYREEE (reference sequence). The V segment lost 1 base and the J segment 2 bases; nucleotides outside the gene matches: 4. This CDR3 is built from 15 residues. The CDR3 region is CASSLWDRRNYGYTF. The DNA for the CDR3 is TGTGCCAGCAGCTTGTGGGACAGGCGAAACTATGGCTACACCTTC.

The chain links TRBV5-1 to TRBJ1-4, with TRBD1 matching over 8 bases. The J segment lost 8 bases and the V segment lost 3 bases, leaving 0 bases of the junction unmatched. This CDR3 has 12 amino acids. The germline gives CDR1 SGHRS, CDR2 YFSETQ. The CDR3 is CASSWTGEKLFF. The CDR3, as DNA: TGCGCCAGCAGCTGGACAGGGGAAAAACTGTTTTTT.

The V and J genes are TRBV12-5 and TRBJ2-5; 9 bases are shared with TRBD1. V trimming: 1 base; J trimming: 5 bases; junction bases outside the gene matches: 8. CDR1 is LGHNT, CDR2 FRNRAP, per germline. This CDR3 is 16 amino acids long. In DNA form, the CDR3 reads TGTGCTAGTGGTTTGGGACAGGGGGACCTCTCGGAGACCCAGTACTTC. Its translation: CASGLGQGDLSETQYF.

The count of this clone is one. This chain links TRBV9 with TRBJ2-5; 9 bases match TRBD1. Matching the DNA end better, TRBJ2-7 makes the J call doubtful. Germline values: CDR1 SGDLS, CDR2 YYNGEE. This CDR3 contains 15 residues. This chain's CDR3 is CASSVDGTGNYEQYF. In nucleotides, the CDR3 is TGTGCCAGCAGCGTAGATGGGACAGGGAACTACGAGCAGTACTTC.

This clone was seen just once. The V gene is TRBV5-6, the J gene TRBJ2-1; possibly TRBD2 for D (5 bases). This CDR3 has 16 residues. Germline V gives CDR1 SGHDT, CDR2 YYEEEE. V was cut by 0 bases and J by 2 bases, with 12 bases left in between. CDR3 protein: CASSLGSAGAYNEQFF. The CDR3 DNA reads TGTGCCAGCAGCTTGGGTAGCGCGGGCGCCTACAATGAGCAGTTCTTC.

This clone was seen once. The V call is TRBV5-1, the J call TRBJ2-7, with D perhaps TRBD2 (6 bases). CDR1 is SGHRS and CDR2 is YFSETQ in the germline V gene. V was cut by 2 bases and J by 4 bases, with 28 bases left in between. The CDR3 covers 19 residues. CDR3 sequence (DNA): TGCGCCAGCAGCTTTCCCAGACCGGCAGGGACTCCCGGAAGATACGAGCAGTACTTC. It codes for CASSFPRPAGTPGRYEQYF. The full variable domain, completed using reference TRBV5-1 and TRBJ2-7, is KAGVTQTPRYLIKTRGQQVTLSCSPISGHRSVSWYQQTPGQGLQFLFEYFSETQRNKGNFPGRFSGRQFSNSRSEMNVSTLELGDSALYLCASSFPRPAGTPGRYEQYFGPGTRLTVT.

As DNA, the CDR3 is TGTGCCTGGAGTGTAAAGGGGGCTCAAAACGAGCAGTACTTC. It translates to CAWSVKGAQNEQYF. The chain recombines TRBV30 with TRBJ2-7; TRBD1 matches 7 bases. The CDR3 runs to 14 residues. V shed 0 bases, J shed 5 bases, and the junction held 7 bases outside the gene matches. Germline V gene lookup returns CDR1 GTSNPN and CDR2 SVGIG (reference sequence).

The chain carries TRBV7-2 and TRBJ2-2; D remains unclear. This CDR3 contains 15 residues. Germline V lookup: CDR1 SGHTA, CDR2 FQGNSA. The V and J ends lost 2 bases and 6 bases respectively, with 13 bases between them. This chain's CDR3 is CASSLTHSLAGELFF. CDR3 in DNA: TGTGCCAGCAGCTTAACCCACTCTTTGGCCGGGGAGCTGTTTTTT. Drawing the rest from reference TRBV7-2 and TRBJ2-2, the complete variable domain is GAGVSQSPSNKVTEKGKDVELRCDPISGHTALYWYRQSLGQGLEFLIYFQGNSAPDKSGLPSDRFSAERTGGSVSTLTIQRTQQEDSAVYLCASSLTHSLAGELFFGEGSRLTVL.

The chain couples TRBV5-1 to TRBJ2-3; possible D gene TRBD2, 6 bases. Trimming left V 0 bases short and J 3 bases short, with 11 bases between. Looked up from germline, CDR1 is SGHRS and CDR2 is YFSETQ. The CDR3 spans 15 residues. The CDR3 loop is CASSLVRGRTDTQYF. DNA of the CDR3: TGCGCCAGCAGCTTGGTTCGAGGGAGGACAGATACGCAGTATTTT.

This rearrangement joins TRBV10-3 to TRBJ1-5; 7 nucleotides line up with TRBD1. V lost 8 bases to trimming and J lost 5 bases; unmatched junction nucleotides: 6. This CDR3 has 13 amino acids. Germline assignment: CDR1 ENHRY and CDR2 SYGVKD. CDR3 bases: TGTGCCATCTCGACTCAGGGGGATCAGCCCCAGCATTTT. This gives the protein CAISTQGDQPQHF.

This chain connects TRBV7-9 to TRBJ2-5; 8 nucleotides line up with TRBD2. The V and J ends lost 4 bases and 1 base, in that order; junction bases with no gene match: 2. The CDR3 extends over 14 amino acids. Germline assignment: CDR1 SEHNR and CDR2 FQNEAQ (reference sequence). The CDR3 sequence: CASSYSGAQETQYF. As DNA, the CDR3 is TGTGCCAGCAGCTATAGCGGGGCCCAAGAGACCCAGTACTTC. Together with reference TRBV7-9 and TRBJ2-5, the CDR3 gives the full variable domain: DTGVSQNPRHKITKRGQNVTFRCDPISEHNRLYWYRQTLGQGPEFLTYFQNEAQLEKSRLLSDRFSAERPKGSFSTLEIQRTEQGDSAMYLCASSYSGAQETQYFGPGTRLLVL.

In its sample, this clone was seen a few times. The J gene is TRBJ2-5, the V gene TRBV10-1, with 13 positions matching TRBD2. The length of the CDR3 is 15 residues. J gave up 5 bases and V 6 bases, and 6 bases lay outside the gene matches. CDR1 is WNHNN and CDR2 is SYGVQD in the germline V gene (reference sequence). The CDR3 region is CASSSGLAGEETQYF. CDR3 nucleotides: TGCGCCAGCAGCTCAGGACTAGCGGGAGAGGAGACCCAGTACTTC.

The CDR3: CASSLVLGQGWSTEAFF. Written as DNA, the CDR3 is TGTGCCAGCAGCTTAGTGCTCGGACAGGGATGGAGCACTGAAGCTTTCTTT. V is TRBV11-2 and J is TRBJ1-1, with 8 positions matching TRBD1. The CDR3 contains 17 residues. The germline CDR1 and CDR2 sequences are SGHAT and FQNNGV. J lost 4 bases, V lost 1 base, and 11 bases had no gene match.

CDR3 DNA sequence: TGTGCCAGCAGCGATGACAGGGCTCCCTATGGCTACACCTTC. It codes for CASSDDRAPYGYTF. The rearrangement uses TRBV6-1 and TRBJ1-2; TRBD1 matches 7 bases. The CDR3 sequence is 14 residues long. Trimming took 6 bases from V and 4 from J; bases not matched to a gene: 8. Germline lookup yields CDR1 MNHNS and CDR2 SASEGT.

V usage is TRBV5-4 and J usage is TRBJ2-1, with TRBD2 matching 12 bases. Germline assignment: CDR1 SGHNT and CDR2 YYREEE (reference sequence). The CDR3 length is 16 residues. The V and J ends lost 3 bases and 7 bases, in that order; junction bases with no gene match: 8. Written as DNA, the CDR3 is TGTGCCAGCAGCTCCCCGGGACTAGCGGGTGGGAATGAGCAGTTCTTC. Residues: CASSSPGLAGGNEQFF.

There are a few counts of this clone. CDR3 residues: CASSPRRANEQFF. The CDR3 coding sequence is TGTGCCAGCAGTCCCCGCAGGGCCAATGAGCAGTTCTTC. The chain joins TRBV6-5 to TRBJ2-1, with TRBD1 as a possible D gene (5 bases). Germline V lookup: CDR1 MNHEY, CDR2 SVGAGI. This CDR3 is 13 amino acids long. The V and J ends lost 5 bases and 6 bases respectively, with 11 bases between them.

The sample holds a few counts of this clone. The rearrangement joins TRBV5-1 to TRBJ2-5; 9 nucleotides agree with TRBD1. With 2 bases clipped from V and 2 bases from J, the junction kept 7 bases outside the gene matches. Germline CDR1 is SGHRS and CDR2 is YFSETQ. This CDR3 has 16 amino acids. The CDR3 loop is CASSLQGGTGQETQYF. The CDR3 nucleotides read TGCGCCAGCAGCTTACAGGGCGGGACAGGGCAAGAGACCCAGTACTTC. The whole variable domain, remainder taken from reference TRBV5-1 and TRBJ2-5, is KAGVTQTPRYLIKTRGQQVTLSCSPISGHRSVSWYQQTPGQGLQFLFEYFSETQRNKGNFPGRFSGRQFSNSRSEMNVSTLELGDSALYLCASSLQGGTGQETQYFGPGTRLLVL.

The chain combines TRBV5-1 with TRBJ2-1, with D possibly TRBD2 on 5 matching bases. The V and J ends lost 4 bases and 3 bases respectively, with 14 bases between them. This CDR3 is 15 amino acids long. CDR1 SGHRS and CDR2 YFSETQ come from the germline V gene. The CDR3 bases are TGCGCCAGCAGCATCCTAGCAGACCTCTACAATGAGCAGTTCTTC. It yields the protein CASSILADLYNEQFF.

The J gene is TRBJ2-5, the V gene TRBV27; D possibly corresponds to TRBD2 (7 bases). Germline-derived CDR1 and CDR2 are MNHEY and SMNVEV (reference sequence). V dropped 6 bases and J dropped 5 bases, with 19 bases sitting between them. The CDR3 sequence is 15 residues long. Here the CDR3 DNA reads TGTGCCAGCAGCTTAGGGCGGGGGCCCGGGGAGACCCAGTACTTC. Amino acid sequence: CASSLGRGPGETQYF.